Presented here are 9 T cell receptor beta chains from one specimen sequenced in a study of shared clonotypes between healthy human individuals. Assay: immunoSEQ multiplex PCR; the TCRdb copy retains only in-frame clones and omits some. Of roughly 2.1 million clones listed, about 92% are singletons. CD8 cells regarded as naive lacked CD45RO, were positively chosen for CCR7, and omitted terminally differentiated effector memory CD45RA+ cells. Sample: naive CD8+ T cells from PBMCs. The receptors were gathered from a man aged 18 to 30 in good health. Some clones in this sample may be carry-over from other donors' samples.

This clone occurred once. The chain uses TRBV28 and TRBJ1-1, with D maybe TRBD1 (5 bases). Trimming stripped 6 bases from V and 0 bases from J, with 14 bases between. CDR1 is MDHEN, CDR2 SYDVKM, per germline. The CDR3 has 15 residues. The CDR3 reads CASSQQTGVNTEAFF. The CDR3, as DNA: TGTGCCAGCAGCCAACAAACAGGAGTGAACACTGAAGCTTTCTTT.

The chain employs TRBV7-9 and TRBJ2-1, with D hard to call. This CDR3 is 16 amino acids long. V shed 3 bases and J shed 2 bases, with 14 bases lying between them. Germline V gives CDR1 SEHNR, CDR2 FQNEAQ (reference sequence). CDR3 DNA: TGTGCCAGCAGCTTGCCCCCCTCGGAGCCCTACAATGAGCAGTTCTTC. It is translated as CASSLPPSEPYNEQFF.

In DNA, the CDR3 is TGTGCCAGCAGCTTCCGACAGGGGGAGTACGAGCAGTACTTC. Residues: CASSFRQGEYEQYF. The gene calls are TRBV13 and TRBJ2-7, with TRBD1 matching over 9 bases. Germline values: CDR1 PRHDT, CDR2 FYEKMQ (reference sequence). V lost 3 bases and J lost 4; bases outside the gene matches: 4. This CDR3 has 14 amino acids.

The chain is built from TRBV19 and TRBJ1-1, with 8 bases aligning to TRBD1. Germline V gene sequence: CDR1 LNHDA, CDR2 SQIVND (reference sequence). CDR3 size: 13 residues. The V gene end was trimmed by 5 bases and the J gene end by 5 bases; junction bases not matched to a gene: 4. CDR3 sequence: CASSYRGETEAFF. In DNA, the CDR3 is TGTGCCAGTAGTTACAGGGGGGAGACTGAAGCTTTCTTT. Filled out from reference TRBV19 and TRBJ1-1, the complete variable domain reads DGGITQSPKYLFRKEGQNVTLSCEQNLNHDAMYWYRQDPGQGLRLIYYSQIVNDFQKGDIAEGYSVSREKKESFPLTVTSAQKNPTAFYLCASSYRGETEAFFGQGTRLTVV.

The V gene is TRBV4-1, the J gene TRBJ2-3, with D perhaps TRBD1 or TRBD2 (6 bases each). Germline V CDR1 and CDR2: MGHRA, YSYEKL. The length of the CDR3 is 16 residues. The V end was cut by 4 bases, the J end by 0 bases, with 14 bases between. The CDR3 here is CASSLPTGTSTDTQYF. CDR3 DNA: TGCGCCAGCAGCCTCCCCACAGGGACTAGCACAGATACGCAGTATTTT.

This clone was found once. The V gene is TRBV29-1, the J gene TRBJ1-2, with TRBD1 identical over 7 bases. The CDR3 runs 13 residues. Germline-derived CDR1 and CDR2 are SQVTM and ANQGSEA. V lost 5 bases, J lost 3 bases, and 6 bases stayed unmatched. The CDR3 protein is CSVIGQDYYGYTF. The CDR3 region has the DNA TGCAGCGTTATCGGACAGGACTACTATGGCTACACCTTC.

As DNA, the CDR3 is TGTGCCAGCAGCGTAGCCTTGTCTCAATACAATGAGCAGTTCTTC. Amino acids: CASSVALSQYNEQFF. This chain links TRBV9 with TRBJ2-1; D remains unclear. Germline assignment: CDR1 SGDLS and CDR2 YYNGEE. The CDR3 has 15 amino acids. The ends were cut back, 0 bases at V and 4 bases at J, with 11 bases in the middle.

This clone has only one observation. The chain couples TRBV6-1 to TRBJ2-7, with a weak D call TRBD2 (6 bases). This CDR3 spans 13 amino acids. Germline CDR1 is MNHNS and CDR2 is SASEGT. Trimming took off 8 bases at V and 3 bases at J, with 14 bases between the two ends. In nucleotides, the CDR3 is TGTGCCAGCGGATGGACTATCAGCTACGAGCAGTACTTC. Residues: CASGWTISYEQYF.

This chain uses TRBV5-4 with TRBJ2-7, with D tentatively TRBD2 (5 bases). Trimming took 5 bases from V and 2 from J, leaving 14 bases between them. The CDR3 is made up of 14 amino acids. Germline V CDR1 and CDR2: SGHNT, YYREEE (reference sequence). CDR3 nucleotide sequence: TGTGCCAGCAGTCCTGGACGGGGAGCCTACGAGCAGTACTTC. Amino acid sequence: CASSPGRGAYEQYF. Complete variable domain (other parts from reference TRBV5-4 and TRBJ2-7): ETGVTQSPTHLIKTRGQQVTLRCSSQSGHNTVSWYQQALGQGPQFIFQYYREEENGRGNFPPRFSGLQFPNYSSELNVNALELDDSALYLCASSPGRGAYEQYFGPGTRLTVT.